This TCR beta chain comes out of a study of shared clonotypes between healthy human individuals. Details on this clone: Its target is unknown.

Using immunoSEQ multiplex PCR, the repertoire was profiled, and TCRdb retains in-frame clones only, with some absent. Of millions of clones listed, 85% to 95% are singletons. The study's findings and limits: The donor pool, a small one, limited the genetic and exposure-history diversity represented. Naive CD4 clonotype sharing across a few donors was approximately 5%.

This receptor was obtained from a young man in good health. The source material was naive CD4+ T cells sorted from blood. Described subset: CD45RA+ positively selected.

DNA of the CDR3: TGTGCCAGAAGCTTGGGGCGGTTCCAAAAAATTTACGAGCAGTACTTC. Its translation is CARSLGRFQKIYEQYF. This rearrangement joins TRBV5-3 to TRBJ2-7, with unresolved D. TRBV5-3 is an ORF; its function is uncertain. The CDR3 consists of 16 residues. Trimming took off 0 bases at V and 4 bases at J, with 17 bases between the two ends.